This record looks at one T cell receptor (beta chain) sequence and its context. This receptor's antigen is unknown. Base quality data are lacking; no much larger clone is found one base away. To prepare the library, PCR was applied. Data came from an Illumina HiSeq 2500. TCR libraries were prepared with molecular barcoding, using unique molecular identifiers to normalize TCRbeta repertoire quantification. The public reads were quality trimmed at Q25 with fastp and then assembled into clones with MiXCR by TCRdb, keeping productive beta chains. Rows are unified per CDR3 protein, each entry keeping the most common DNA and genes. This sample is represented by about 98,000 distinct CDR3 sequences; 7.5% to 9% of them were singletons. Jointly, the top ten make up 16% of the sample. The treatment or condition label here, explained by the study, means: allogeneic hematopoietic cell transplantation with graft depleted of TCRalphabeta T cells and CD19 B cells. TCRalphabeta/CD19-depleted allogeneic hematopoietic cell grafts were given to the transplant recipients, all of whom were children.

This sample is part of a study of T-cell reconstitution after alpha-beta-depleted transplantation in children (TCRdb year 2016). About the study as a whole: T-cell immune reconstitution after TCRalphabeta/CD19-depleted allogeneic hematopoietic cell transplantation in children was quantitatively tracked in the study by means of TCR repertoire profiling.

The investigation overall reported the following: Over the following months the frequencies of hyperexpanded clones went down, and after one year T-cell counts and TCRbeta diversity were mostly credited to newly produced T cells. About two months after transplant, the apparently early recovery of alphabetaT-cell counts reportedly depended on just several hundred clones that had expanded rapidly and came from non-depleted graft cells. The high TCRbeta diversity at day 60 in some patients was ascribed to recipient T cells and intrathymic progenitors that had survived conditioning.

The germline V gene encodes CDR1 LGHNA and CDR2 YSLEER. Including the terminal cysteine and phenylalanine, the CDR3 comprises 16 residues. The DNA shown is the 48-base CDR3, in frame from base 1. At the junction V is shortened by 2 bases and J by 0 bases, with 8 bases in between. The sequence joins TRBV4-3 to TRBJ2-6, with no confident D gene call. The sequences come from PBMCs, collected before TCRalphabeta/CD19-depleted stem cell transplant. This TCR derives from a boy between 2 and 15 years old with acute lymphoblastic leukemia, due to receive a stem cell transplant. The DNA reads TGCGCCAGCAGCCAAATGACGGGCTCTGGGGCCAACGTCCTGACTTTC. Its coded protein is CASSQMTGSGANVLTF.